The 6 T cell receptor beta chains in this list originate from one sample, sequenced in a study of response to subunit inactivated influenza vaccine. TCRdb redid the calling of the RT-PCR reads with MiXCR, one entry per CDR3 protein. The sample lists 500,000 to 600,000 distinct CDR3 sequences; 13% to 15% were seen once. The source was PBMCs from blood, collected 11 to 12 days after vaccination. Receptors originate from a man aged 50-60 years who received an inactivated influenza vaccine.

The rearrangement joins TRBV6-1 to TRBJ2-1; D is perhaps TRBD1 (6 bases). The V end lost 4 bases, the J end lost 3 bases, and 10 bases lay between the germline ends. CDR1 MNHNS and CDR2 SASEGT come from the germline V gene. This CDR3 region has 14 residues. CDR3 sequence: CASSVQGFYNEQFF. CDR3 DNA sequence: TGTGCCAGCAGTGTACAGGGTTTCTACAATGAGCAGTTCTTC.

The rearrangement uses TRBV28 and TRBJ2-5; 7 positions match TRBD1. Germline-derived CDR1 and CDR2 are MDHEN and SYDVKM. CDR3 length: 14 residues. V shed 3 bases, J shed 5 bases, and the junction held 6 bases outside the gene matches. The CDR3 DNA reads TGTGCCAGCAGTTTTGAACAGGGGTTTGAGACCCAGTACTTC. Protein product: CASSFEQGFETQYF.

This clonotype was found a few times. The chain has TRBV28 and TRBJ2-7, with a tentative D call TRBD1 (6 bases). Looked up from germline, CDR1 is MDHEN and CDR2 is SYDVKM. The V gene lost 3 bases and the J gene lost 2 bases, with 11 bases spanning the gap. The CDR3 is made up of 14 amino acids. Written as DNA, the CDR3 is TGTGCCAGCAGTTTCCAGGGGCCGGCCTACGAGCAGTACTTC. Protein product: CASSFQGPAYEQYF.

V is TRBV5-6 and J is TRBJ1-1; a weak D match, TRBD1 (5 bases). Trimming took 4 bases from V and 0 from J, leaving 16 bases between them. CDR1 and CDR2 from the germline V gene are SGHDT and YYEEEE. The CDR3 is 16 amino acids. CDR3 in DNA: TGTGCCAGCAGCCCACTGGAGGGGCTTATGAACACTGAAGCTTTCTTT. Encoded protein: CASSPLEGLMNTEAFF.

This clonotype was detected once. The V and J genes are TRBV20-1 and TRBJ1-5; D gene unclear. CDR3 size: 15 residues. Germline CDR1 DFQATT, CDR2 SNEGSKA (reference sequence). V was pared by 0 bases and J by 3 bases, with 12 bases between. This chain's CDR3 is CSARDSQIYNQPQHF. For the CDR3, the DNA is TGCAGTGCTAGAGATAGCCAGATCTACAATCAGCCCCAGCATTTT.

This clonotype showed up just a few times. The chain is built from TRBV27 and TRBJ1-2; D is unresolved. The CDR3 contains 13 residues. CDR1 is MNHEY, CDR2 SMNVEV, per germline (reference sequence). V was clipped by 6 bases and J by 1 base, with 9 bases between them. The CDR3 bases are TGTGCCAGCAGGCCCAACCTTAACTATGGCTACACCTTC. It specifies CASRPNLNYGYTF.